The source of this T cell receptor (beta chain) is a study of blood T cell repertoires in COVID-19 (dated by TCRdb to about 2020). Broadly, across the study: The collaborator samples originated in the United States, Italy and Spain and spanned the acute and convalescent phases of COVID-19. Where available, HLA class I and class II types were obtained from metadata supplied by the sample provider rather than from assay-based typing. Deeply sampled blood TCRbeta repertoires from subjects exposed to, actively infected with, or recovered from COVID-19 were included in the dataset. The material from the prospective study consisted of cDNA or gDNA derived from T cells, B-cell-depleted T cells, or PBMCs. The repertoires were released in a freely available public database intended as a resource for research on the immune response to SARS-CoV-2. The sample metadata nearly always contained a de-identified subject ID, COVID-19 status, age in years and sex. The samples were drawn from two sources: the first 160 participants of the ongoing ImmuneRACE study, and fewer than 1,500 subjects contributed by 6 global collaborators. What the authors observed across the whole study: The amount of clinical and demographic metadata varied by source and participant and was provided uncurated.

TCRbeta CDR3 regions were amplified from genomic DNA using the immunoSEQ Assay, a bias-controlled multiplex PCR. The authors' analysis ran thus. Nucleated cell counts per sample were estimated from amplification of reference gene primers within the assay. To quantify the absolute abundance of each unique TCRbeta CDR3 rearrangement, sequence reads were collapsed and filtered. Productive Simpson clonality was computed per sample as the square root of Simpson's diversity index over productive rearrangements. Sourced from immuneACCESS, this table was stored by TCRdb with only in-frame sequences that have V and J called. A share of the clones is absent; for the studies checked, an unresolved V gene accounts for under half, and the remainder has no known explanation. That table furnishes V, J and clone size, whereas the DNA furnished D and trimming. Here the sample has almost 300,000 clones; roughly 86% occur a single time. Clones ranked in the top ten supply 1% to 1.5% of the sample.

This clone was counted only a few times. Its antigen is not yet known. There are no base qualities to consult, and no much larger clone falls within one base. Whole blood was collected in K2EDTA tubes by collaborating institutions according to the institutions' own protocols. For TCRbeta analysis, collaborator samples were shipped as frozen whole blood, as isolated PBMCs, or as DNA extracted from either sample type. In the germline V gene, CDR1 corresponds to SGHDT and CDR2 to YYEEEE. Measured from the cysteine to the phenylalanine, the CDR3 is 15 residues long. The only DNA kept is the CDR3, 45 bases in frame from the first base. Trimming takes 7 bases off V and 2 bases off J; junction bases not matched to a gene: 10.

The sequence came from a man aged 70-80 years with acute or convalescent COVID-19. Sequencing was done on a sample of peripheral blood. Here the chain combines TRBV5-6 and TRBJ1-2, with 8 junctional bases fitting TRBD1. The nucleotide sequence is given as TGTGCCAGCTGCTCGAAAGGACAGGGAAACTATGGCTACACCTTC. This yields the protein CASCSKGQGNYGYTF.